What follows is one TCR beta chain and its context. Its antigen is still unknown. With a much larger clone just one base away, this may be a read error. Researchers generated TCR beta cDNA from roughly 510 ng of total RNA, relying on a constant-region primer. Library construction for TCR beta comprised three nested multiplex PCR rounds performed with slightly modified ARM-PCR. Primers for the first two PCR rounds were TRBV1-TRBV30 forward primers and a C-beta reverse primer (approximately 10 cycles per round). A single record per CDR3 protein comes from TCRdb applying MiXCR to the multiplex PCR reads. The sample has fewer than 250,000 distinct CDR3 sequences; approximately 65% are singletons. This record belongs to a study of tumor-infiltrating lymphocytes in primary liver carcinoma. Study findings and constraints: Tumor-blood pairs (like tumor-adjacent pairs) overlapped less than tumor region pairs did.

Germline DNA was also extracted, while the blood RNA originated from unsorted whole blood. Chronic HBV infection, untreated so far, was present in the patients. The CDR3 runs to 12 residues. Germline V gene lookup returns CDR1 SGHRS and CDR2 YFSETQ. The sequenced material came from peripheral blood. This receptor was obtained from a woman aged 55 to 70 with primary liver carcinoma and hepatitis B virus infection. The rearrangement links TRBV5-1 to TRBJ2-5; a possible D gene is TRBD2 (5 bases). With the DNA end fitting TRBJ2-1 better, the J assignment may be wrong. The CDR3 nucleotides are TGCGCCAGCAGCGTACTTAGGGAGACCCAGTTCTTC. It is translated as CASSVLRETQFF.